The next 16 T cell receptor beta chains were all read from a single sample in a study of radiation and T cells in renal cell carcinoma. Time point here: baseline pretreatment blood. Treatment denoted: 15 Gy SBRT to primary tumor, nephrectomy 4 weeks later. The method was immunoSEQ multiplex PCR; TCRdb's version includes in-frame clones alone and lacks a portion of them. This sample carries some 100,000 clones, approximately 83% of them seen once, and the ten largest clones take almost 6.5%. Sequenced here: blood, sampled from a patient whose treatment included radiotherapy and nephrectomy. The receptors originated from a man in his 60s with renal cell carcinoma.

The CDR3 DNA is TGTGCCAGCAGCTACCTACGGACAGGGGAGTACTTC. Its translation is CASSYLRTGEYF. This rearrangement joins TRBV5-6 to TRBJ2-7; TRBD1 agrees at 9 bases. Germline values: CDR1 SGHDT, CDR2 YYEEEE. Unmatched junction bases numbered 6, after V lost 3 bases and J lost 11 bases. This CDR3 comprises 12 residues. Using reference TRBV5-6 and TRBJ2-7 for the parts outside the CDR3, the full variable domain is DAGVTQSPTHLIKTRGQQVTLRCSPKSGHDTVSWYQQALGQGPQFIFQYYEEEERQRGNFPDRFSGHQFPNYSSELNVNALLLGDSALYLCASSYLRTGEYFGPGTRLTVT.

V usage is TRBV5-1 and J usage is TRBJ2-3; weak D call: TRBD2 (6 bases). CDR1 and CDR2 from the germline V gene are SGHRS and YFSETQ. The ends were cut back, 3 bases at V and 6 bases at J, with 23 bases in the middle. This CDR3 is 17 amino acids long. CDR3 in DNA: TGCGCCAGCAGCTCCCGAGGTGCGGGACCACGCATGGATACGCAGTATTTT. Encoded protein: CASSSRGAGPRMDTQYF.

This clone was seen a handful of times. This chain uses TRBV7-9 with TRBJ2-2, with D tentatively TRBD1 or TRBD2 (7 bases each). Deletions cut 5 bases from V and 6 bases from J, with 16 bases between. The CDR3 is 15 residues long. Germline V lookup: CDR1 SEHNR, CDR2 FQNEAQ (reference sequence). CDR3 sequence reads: CASSQAGQLSGELFF. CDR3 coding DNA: TGTGCCAGCAGCCAAGCGGGACAGTTGTCCGGGGAGCTGTTTTTT.

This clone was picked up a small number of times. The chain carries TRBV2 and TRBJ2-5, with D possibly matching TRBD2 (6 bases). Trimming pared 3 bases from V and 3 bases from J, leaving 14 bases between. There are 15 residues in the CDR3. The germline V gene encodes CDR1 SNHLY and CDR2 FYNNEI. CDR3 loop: CASSERPAGKETQYF. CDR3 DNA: TGTGCCAGCAGTGAGCGGCCAGCGGGCAAAGAGACCCAGTACTTC.

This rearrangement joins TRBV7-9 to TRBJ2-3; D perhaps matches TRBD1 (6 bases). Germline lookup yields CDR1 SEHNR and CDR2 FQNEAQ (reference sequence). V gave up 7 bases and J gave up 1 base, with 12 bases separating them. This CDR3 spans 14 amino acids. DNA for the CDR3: TGTGCCAGCATCCCGGGACAAGGCACAGATACGCAGTATTTT. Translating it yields CASIPGQGTDTQYF.

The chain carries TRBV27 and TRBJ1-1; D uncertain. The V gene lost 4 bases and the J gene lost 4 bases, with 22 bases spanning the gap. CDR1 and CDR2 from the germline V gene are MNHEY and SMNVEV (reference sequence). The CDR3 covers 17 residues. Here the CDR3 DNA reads TGTGCCAGCAGTTCAACTACCTCCCCGGGGTCGGGCACTGAAGCTTTCTTT. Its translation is CASSSTTSPGSGTEAFF.

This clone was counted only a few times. The CDR3 DNA reads as TGTGCCAGCAGCCAAGACATTGCCAGGGGGCCCGTTCCCTACGAGCAGTACTTC. Translated: CASSQDIARGPVPYEQYF. V gene TRBV4-2 combines with J gene TRBJ2-7, with 8 bases lining up with TRBD1. This CDR3 has 18 amino acids. Germline values: CDR1 LGHNA, CDR2 YNFKEQ. Trimming at V came to 0 bases and at J to 2 bases, leaving 12 bases not matched to a gene.

The CDR3 nucleotides are TGTGCCAGCACAGCAACCCTGAATTATTACGAGCAGTACTTC. Translating it yields CASTATLNYYEQYF. The chain uses TRBV6-6 and TRBJ2-7, with D unresolved. This CDR3 contains 14 residues. CDR1 is MNHNY and CDR2 is SVGAGI in the germline V gene (reference sequence). Trimming left V 7 bases short and J 4 bases short, with 17 bases between.

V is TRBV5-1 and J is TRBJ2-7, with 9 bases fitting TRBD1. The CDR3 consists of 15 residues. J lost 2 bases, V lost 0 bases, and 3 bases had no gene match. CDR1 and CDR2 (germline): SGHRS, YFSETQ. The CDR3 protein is CASSLAGTGPYEQYF. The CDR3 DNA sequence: TGCGCCAGCAGCTTGGCCGGGACAGGGCCCTACGAGCAGTACTTC.

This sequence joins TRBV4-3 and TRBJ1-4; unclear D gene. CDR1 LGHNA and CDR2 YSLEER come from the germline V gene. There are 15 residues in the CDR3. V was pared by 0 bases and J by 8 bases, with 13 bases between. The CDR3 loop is CASSQDSNVGEKLFF. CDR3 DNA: TGCGCCAGCAGCCAAGATTCGAATGTGGGGGAAAAACTGTTTTTT.

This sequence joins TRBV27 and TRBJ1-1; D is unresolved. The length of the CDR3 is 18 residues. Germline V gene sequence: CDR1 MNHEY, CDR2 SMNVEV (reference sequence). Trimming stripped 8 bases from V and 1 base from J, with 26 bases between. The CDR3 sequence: CASGTPFPPAWGNTEAFF. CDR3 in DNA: TGTGCCAGCGGCACACCCTTCCCCCCCGCGTGGGGGAACACTGAAGCTTTCTTT.

The CDR3 reads CTSSPLGTSGRFPPTQYF. CDR3 DNA: TGCACCAGCAGCCCCCTTGGGACTAGCGGGAGATTCCCCCCTACGCAGTATTTT. This chain joins TRBV1 and TRBJ2-3; whether TRBD2, the table's D call, matches the DNA was not checked. TRBV1 is a known pseudogene. The CDR3 consists of 18 residues.

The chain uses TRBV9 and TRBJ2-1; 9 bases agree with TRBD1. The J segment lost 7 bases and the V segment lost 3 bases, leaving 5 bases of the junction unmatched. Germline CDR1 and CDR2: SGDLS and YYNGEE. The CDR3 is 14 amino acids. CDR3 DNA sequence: TGTGCCAGCAGCGAGGGGACAGGGATGAATGAGCAGTTCTTC. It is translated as CASSEGTGMNEQFF. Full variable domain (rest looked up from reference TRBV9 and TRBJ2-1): DSGVTQTPKHLITATGQRVTLRCSPRSGDLSVYWYQQSLDQGLQFLIQYYNGEERAKGNILERFSAQQFPDLHSELNLSSLELGDSALYFCASSEGTGMNEQFFGPGTRLTVL.

The CDR3 DNA follows: TGTGCCAGCAACGTGGACAGGAATAAGTTCTCTGGAAACACCATATATTTT. Amino acids: CASNVDRNKFSGNTIYF. The chain links TRBV2 to TRBJ1-3; 7 positions agree with TRBD1. V lost 7 bases and J lost 0; bases outside the gene matches: 12. Germline V gene data show CDR1 as SNHLY and CDR2 as FYNNEI. The CDR3 runs to 17 residues.

The DNA for the CDR3 is TGCGCCAGCAGCCTGAATGGGCAGGCTCCCTACGAGCAGTACTTC. Protein sequence: CASSLNGQAPYEQYF. The V call is TRBV5-1, the J call TRBJ2-7; no reliable D call. CDR1 is SGHRS and CDR2 is YFSETQ in the germline V gene. Trimming took off 4 bases at V and 2 bases at J, with 16 bases between the two ends. The CDR3 covers 15 residues.

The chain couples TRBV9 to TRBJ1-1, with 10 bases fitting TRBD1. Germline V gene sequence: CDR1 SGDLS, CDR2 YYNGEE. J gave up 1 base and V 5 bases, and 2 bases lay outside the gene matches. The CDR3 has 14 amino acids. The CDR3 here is CASRTGGENTEAFF. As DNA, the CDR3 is TGTGCCAGCAGGACAGGGGGCGAGAACACTGAAGCTTTCTTT.